This is a list of T cell receptor beta chains from one sample in a study of T cell clusters in autoimmune cytopenias. TCRdb reprocessed the multiplex PCR reads and reports one entry per CDR3 protein, with no DNA. This sample lists about 6,000 distinct CDR3 sequences; its ten largest clones have around 4.9%. Sequences were obtained from peripheral blood. The receptors derive from a human donor with an autoimmune cytopenia or autoimmune hepatitis (not recorded which). The CDR3 runs from the conserved cysteine through the conserved F or W. Size values are once, few and many counts, or a class for expanded clones, and some rows have none.

size	J	V	CDR3
NA	TRBJ1-2	TRBV12-3/TRBV12-4	CASRRGQGALYTF
NA	TRBJ2-2	TRBV20-1	CSAVGKGPVLNTGELFF
NA	TRBJ2-2	TRBV4-3	CASSHEGQGRSGELFF
NA	TRBJ1-1	TRBV7-9	CASSSADRNTEAFF
NA	TRBJ1-6	TRBV27	CASSLGGSYNSPLHF
medium-sized	TRBJ1-1	TRBV29-1	CSVAHTMNTEAFF
NA	TRBJ2-7	TRBV20-1	CSAGRIYEQYF
NA	TRBJ1-2	TRBV5-4	CASSPGQGVYYGYTF
NA	TRBJ1-1	TRBV6-5	CASSYSPGANTEAFF
NA	TRBJ2-1	TRBV20-1	CSGWGGFYNEQFF
medium-sized	TRBJ2-1	TRBV5-5	CASSGSQRLAGGEQFF
NA	TRBJ2-3	TRBV5-4	CASSHGGTSGGRTDTQYF
NA	TRBJ2-7	TRBV6-2/TRBV6-3	CASSYPREQYF
NA	TRBJ2-7	TRBV11-1	CASSLGYGSGEQYF
medium-sized	TRBJ2-1	TRBV6-2/TRBV6-3	CASSYSPLFGVYNEQFF
medium-sized	TRBJ1-2	TRBV6-5	CASRGTGGDRNYGYTF
medium-sized	TRBJ2-3	TRBV5-6	CASSLGLGVVTDTQYF
NA	TRBJ2-7	TRBV7-4	CASSYLGGSAYEQYF
medium-sized	TRBJ2-7	TRBV29-1	CSVGRQGAAVQYF
medium-sized	TRBJ1-5	TRBV30	CAWKRGNRDQPQHF
medium-sized	TRBJ2-5	TRBV11-1	CASSARRGLNQETQYF
NA	TRBJ1-5	TRBV6-1	CAGGFSNQPQHF
medium-sized	TRBJ2-6	TRBV18	CASSLTGGFGANVLTF
medium-sized	TRBJ2-1	TRBV29-1	CSVSGTGDSYNEQFF
NA	TRBJ2-2	TRBV9	CASSVGLRGGELFF
medium-sized	TRBJ2-7	TRBV30	CAWSTGGGYEQYF
medium-sized	TRBJ2-3	TRBV19	CASRDRSRRTDTQYF
medium-sized	TRBJ2-2	TRBV12-3/TRBV12-4	CASGGRGLSGELFF
large	TRBJ2-1	TRBV29-1	CSVAMWGTTYNEQFF
medium-sized	TRBJ2-3	TRBV6-5	CASSEAGGGRLNTQYF
NA	TRBJ1-2	TRBV6-4	CASTNQGRNGYTF
medium-sized	TRBJ2-7	TRBV19	CASSMSSVTYEQYF